This T cell receptor (beta chain) is drawn from a study of blood T cells in healthy people across ages. The study drew donors from healthy Caucasian individuals in Russia aged about 6 to 90. Germline values: CDR1 KGHDR, CDR2 SFDVKD. CDR3 size: 13 residues. For the second PCR, which ran for roughly 6 to 11 cycles, a sample-barcoded 5' primer and a J-beta primer mix were used. Samples each returned at least 3 million CDR3-containing paired-end reads. TCRdb itself ran the 5' RACE reads through MiXCR, one entry per CDR3 protein. The repertoire holds some 1.5 million distinct CDR3 sequences, with 28% as singletons. Regarding this clonotype: The antigen remains undetermined. One junction end does not reproduce the germline sequence, and a read error may be involved.

Whole-study findings and limits: Relative to aged donors, long-lived donors carried more naive CD4+ cells and displayed higher diversity. For the donors, CMV status was unknown and possibly confounded expanded clonotype changes.

The sequenced material came from blood. V and J are TRBV24-1 and TRBJ2-1, with D perhaps matching TRBD1 (5 bases). The sequence derives from a woman in her 30s in good health. The CDR3 coding sequence is TGTGCCGCCAGTGAGAGTGACAGTGATGAGCAGTTCTTC. Its translation: CAASESDSDEQFF.